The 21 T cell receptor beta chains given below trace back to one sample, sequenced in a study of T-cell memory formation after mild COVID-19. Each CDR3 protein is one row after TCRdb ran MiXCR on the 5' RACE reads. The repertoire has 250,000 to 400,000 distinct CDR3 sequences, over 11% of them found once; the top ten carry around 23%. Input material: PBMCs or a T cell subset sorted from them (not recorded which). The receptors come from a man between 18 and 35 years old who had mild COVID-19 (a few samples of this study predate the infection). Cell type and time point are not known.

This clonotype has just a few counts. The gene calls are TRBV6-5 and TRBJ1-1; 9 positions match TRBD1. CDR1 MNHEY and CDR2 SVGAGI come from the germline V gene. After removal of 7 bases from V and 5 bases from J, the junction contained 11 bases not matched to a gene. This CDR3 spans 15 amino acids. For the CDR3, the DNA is TGTGCCAGCATCTTGGACAGGGGCGGAGGTACTGAAGCTTTCTTT. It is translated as CASILDRGGGTEAFF.

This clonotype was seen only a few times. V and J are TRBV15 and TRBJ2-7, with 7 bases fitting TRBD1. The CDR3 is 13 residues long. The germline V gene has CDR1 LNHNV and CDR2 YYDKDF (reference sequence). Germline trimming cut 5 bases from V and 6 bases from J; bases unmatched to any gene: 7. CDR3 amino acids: CATSGSDRAEQYV. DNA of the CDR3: TGTGCCACCAGCGGGTCAGACAGGGCCGAGCAGTACGTC.

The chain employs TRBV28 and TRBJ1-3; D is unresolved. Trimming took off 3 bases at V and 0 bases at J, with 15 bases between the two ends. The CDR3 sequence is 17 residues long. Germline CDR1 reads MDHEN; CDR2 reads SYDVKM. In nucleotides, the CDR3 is TGTGCCAGCAGTTTGATTGGGAGGGCCCGCTCTGGAAACACCATATATTTT. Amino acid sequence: CASSLIGRARSGNTIYF.

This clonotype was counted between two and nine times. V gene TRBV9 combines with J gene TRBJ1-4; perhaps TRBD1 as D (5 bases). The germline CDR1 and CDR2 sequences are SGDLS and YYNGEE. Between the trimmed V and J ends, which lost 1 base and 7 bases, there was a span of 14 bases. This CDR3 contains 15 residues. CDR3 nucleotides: TGTGCCAGCAGCGTACGAGAGGGGCGGTCTGAAAAACTGTTTTTT. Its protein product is CASSVREGRSEKLFF.

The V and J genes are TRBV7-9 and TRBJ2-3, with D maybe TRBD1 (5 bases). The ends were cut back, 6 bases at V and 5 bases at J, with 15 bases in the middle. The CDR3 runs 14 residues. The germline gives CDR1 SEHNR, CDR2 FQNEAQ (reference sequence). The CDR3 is CASSSGRVQDTQYF. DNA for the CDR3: TGTGCCAGCAGTTCAGGCAGGGTACAAGATACGCAGTATTTT.

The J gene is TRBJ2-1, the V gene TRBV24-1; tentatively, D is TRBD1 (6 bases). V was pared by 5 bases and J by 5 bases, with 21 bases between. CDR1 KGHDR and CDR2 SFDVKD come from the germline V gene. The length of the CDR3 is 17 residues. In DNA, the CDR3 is TGTGCCACCAGTGGTACAATACAGGGTTCTGTCAACAATGAGCAGTTCTTC. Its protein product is CATSGTIQGSVNNEQFF.

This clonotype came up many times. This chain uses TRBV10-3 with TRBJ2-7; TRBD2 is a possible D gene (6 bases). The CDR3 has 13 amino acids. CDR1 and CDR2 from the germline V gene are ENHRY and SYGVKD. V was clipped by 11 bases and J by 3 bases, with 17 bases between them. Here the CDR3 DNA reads TGTGCCGCCTCCGAGGAGGGGATCTACGAGCAGTACGTC. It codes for CAASEEGIYEQYV.

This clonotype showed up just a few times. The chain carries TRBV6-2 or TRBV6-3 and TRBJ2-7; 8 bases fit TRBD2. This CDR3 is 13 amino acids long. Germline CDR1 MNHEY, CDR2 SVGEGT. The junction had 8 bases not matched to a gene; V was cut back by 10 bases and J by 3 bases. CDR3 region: CATKLAAVYEQYF. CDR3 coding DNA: TGTGCCACCAAACTAGCGGCAGTCTACGAGCAGTACTTC.

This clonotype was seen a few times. The CDR3 DNA reads as TGTGCCAGCAACGGCGGCGCGGGACAGGGGGACGGCACTGAAGCTTTCTTT. It encodes CASNGGAGQGDGTEAFF. This chain uses TRBV2 with TRBJ1-1; TRBD1 matches at 11 bases. The CDR3 runs 17 residues. Germline-derived CDR1 and CDR2 are SNHLY and FYNNEI. The V and J ends lost 7 bases and 4 bases, in that order; junction bases with no gene match: 14.

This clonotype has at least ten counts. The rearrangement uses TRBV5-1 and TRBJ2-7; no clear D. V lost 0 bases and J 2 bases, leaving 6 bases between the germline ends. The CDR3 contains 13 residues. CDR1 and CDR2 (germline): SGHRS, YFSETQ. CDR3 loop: CASSLAVTYEQYF. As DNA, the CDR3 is TGCGCCAGCAGCTTGGCAGTTACCTACGAGCAGTACTTC.

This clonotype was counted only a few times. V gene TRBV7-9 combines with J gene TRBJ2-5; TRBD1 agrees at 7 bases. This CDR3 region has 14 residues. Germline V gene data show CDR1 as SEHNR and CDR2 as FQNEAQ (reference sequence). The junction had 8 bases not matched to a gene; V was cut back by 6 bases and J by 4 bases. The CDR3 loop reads CASSQQGPRETQYF. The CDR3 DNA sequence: TGTGCCAGCAGTCAACAGGGGCCCAGAGAGACCCAGTACTTC.

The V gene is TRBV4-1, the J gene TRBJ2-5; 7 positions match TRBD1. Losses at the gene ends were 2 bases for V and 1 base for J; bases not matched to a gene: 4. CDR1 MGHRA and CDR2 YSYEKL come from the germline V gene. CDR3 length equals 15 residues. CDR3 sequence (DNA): TGCGCCAGCAGCCAATCGGGACAGATCCAAGAGACCCAGTACTTC. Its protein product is CASSQSGQIQETQYF.

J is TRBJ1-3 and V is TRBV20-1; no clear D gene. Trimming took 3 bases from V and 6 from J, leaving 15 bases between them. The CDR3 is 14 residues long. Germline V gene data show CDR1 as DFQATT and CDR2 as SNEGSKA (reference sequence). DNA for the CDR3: TGCAGTGCTAGGTTATCGGGTGCGGTAAACACCATATATTTT. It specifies CSARLSGAVNTIYF.

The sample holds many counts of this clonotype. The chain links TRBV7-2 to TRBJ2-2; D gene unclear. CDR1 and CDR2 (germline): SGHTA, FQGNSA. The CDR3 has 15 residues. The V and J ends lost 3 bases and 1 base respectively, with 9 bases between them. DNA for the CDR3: TGTGCCAGCAGCTTTTCCCCAGGGAACACCGGGGAGCTGTTTTTT. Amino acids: CASSFSPGNTGELFF.

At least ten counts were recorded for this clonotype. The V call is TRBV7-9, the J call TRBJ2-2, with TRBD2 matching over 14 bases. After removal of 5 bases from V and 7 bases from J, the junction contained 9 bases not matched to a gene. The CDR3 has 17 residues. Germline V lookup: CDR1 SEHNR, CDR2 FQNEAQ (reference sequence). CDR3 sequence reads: CASSPGLAGGLDGELFF. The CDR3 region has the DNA TGTGCCAGCAGCCCCGGACTAGCGGGGGGATTGGACGGGGAGCTGTTTTTT.

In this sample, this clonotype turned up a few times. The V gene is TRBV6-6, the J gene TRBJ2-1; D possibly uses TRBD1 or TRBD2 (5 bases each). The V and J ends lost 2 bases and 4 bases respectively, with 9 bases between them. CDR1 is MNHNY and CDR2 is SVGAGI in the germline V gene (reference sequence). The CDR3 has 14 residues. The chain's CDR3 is CASSYRGIYNEQFF. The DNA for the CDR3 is TGTGCCAGCAGTTACCGGGGCATTTACAATGAGCAGTTCTTC.

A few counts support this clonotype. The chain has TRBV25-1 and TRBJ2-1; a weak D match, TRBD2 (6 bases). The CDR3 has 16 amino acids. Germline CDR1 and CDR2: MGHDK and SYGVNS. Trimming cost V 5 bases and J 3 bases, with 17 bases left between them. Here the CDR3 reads CASSHRAGRLYNEQFF. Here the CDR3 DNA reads TGTGCCAGCAGTCATCGGGCAGGGAGGCTCTACAATGAGCAGTTCTTC.

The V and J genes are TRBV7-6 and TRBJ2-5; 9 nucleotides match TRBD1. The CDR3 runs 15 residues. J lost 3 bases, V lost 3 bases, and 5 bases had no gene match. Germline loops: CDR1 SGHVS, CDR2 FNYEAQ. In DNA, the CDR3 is TGTGCCAGCAGCTTCGCAGACAGGGGGGAAGAGACCCAGTACTTC. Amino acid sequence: CASSFADRGEETQYF. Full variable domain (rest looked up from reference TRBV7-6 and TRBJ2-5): GAGVSQSPRYKVTKRGQDVALRCDPISGHVSLYWYRQALGQGPEFLTYFNYEAQQDKSGLPNDRFSAERPEGSISTLTIQRTEQRDSAMYRCASSFADRGEETQYFGPGTRLLVL.

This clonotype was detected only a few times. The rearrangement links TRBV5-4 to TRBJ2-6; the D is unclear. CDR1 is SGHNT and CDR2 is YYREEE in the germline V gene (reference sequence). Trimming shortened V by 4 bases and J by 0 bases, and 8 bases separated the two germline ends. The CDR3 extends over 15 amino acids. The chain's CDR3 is CASSPDLSGANVLTF. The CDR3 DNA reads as TGTGCCAGCAGCCCCGACCTCTCTGGGGCCAACGTCCTGACTTTC. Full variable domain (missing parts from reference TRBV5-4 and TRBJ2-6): ETGVTQSPTHLIKTRGQQVTLRCSSQSGHNTVSWYQQALGQGPQFIFQYYREEENGRGNFPPRFSGLQFPNYSSELNVNALELDDSALYLCASSPDLSGANVLTFGAGSRLTVL.

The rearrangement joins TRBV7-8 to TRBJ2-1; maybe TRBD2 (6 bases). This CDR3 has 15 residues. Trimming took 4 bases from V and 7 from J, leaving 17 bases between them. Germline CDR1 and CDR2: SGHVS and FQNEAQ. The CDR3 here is CASSSPVWDSNEQFF. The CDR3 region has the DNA TGTGCCAGCAGCTCCCCAGTCTGGGACTCAAATGAGCAGTTCTTC.

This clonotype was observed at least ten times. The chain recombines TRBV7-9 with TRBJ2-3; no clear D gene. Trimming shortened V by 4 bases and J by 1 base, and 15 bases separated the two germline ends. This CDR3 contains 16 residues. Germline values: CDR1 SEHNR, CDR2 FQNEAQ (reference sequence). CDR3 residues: CASSSYSAPGTDTQYF. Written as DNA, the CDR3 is TGTGCCAGCAGCTCCTACTCGGCCCCCGGCACAGATACGCAGTATTTT.